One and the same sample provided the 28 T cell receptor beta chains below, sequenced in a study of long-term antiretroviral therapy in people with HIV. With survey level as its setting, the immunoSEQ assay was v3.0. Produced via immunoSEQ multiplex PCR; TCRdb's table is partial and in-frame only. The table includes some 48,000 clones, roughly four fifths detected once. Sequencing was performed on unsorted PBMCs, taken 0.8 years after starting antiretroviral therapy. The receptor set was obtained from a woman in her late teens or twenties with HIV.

The CDR3 sequence: CASSFRTGVETQYF. CDR3 bases: TGTGCCAGCAGTTTTAGGACAGGGGTAGAGACCCAGTACTTC. This chain joins TRBV28 and TRBJ2-5; TRBD1 matches at 9 bases. CDR1 and CDR2 (germline): MDHEN, SYDVKM. The CDR3 covers 14 residues. J lost 4 bases, V lost 3 bases, and 3 bases had no gene match.

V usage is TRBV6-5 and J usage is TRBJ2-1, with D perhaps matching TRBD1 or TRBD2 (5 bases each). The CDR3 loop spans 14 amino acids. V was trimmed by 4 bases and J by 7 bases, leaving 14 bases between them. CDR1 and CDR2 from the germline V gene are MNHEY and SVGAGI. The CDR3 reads CASSSPGPPNEQFF. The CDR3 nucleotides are TGTGCCAGCAGTTCACCGGGACCCCCTAATGAGCAGTTCTTC.

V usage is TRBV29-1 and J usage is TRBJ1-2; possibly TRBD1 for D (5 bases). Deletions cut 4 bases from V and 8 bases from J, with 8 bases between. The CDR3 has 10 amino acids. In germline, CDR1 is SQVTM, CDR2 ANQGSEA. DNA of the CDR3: TGCAGCGTTGTAGGGGAAGGCTACACCTTC. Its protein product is CSVVGEGYTF.

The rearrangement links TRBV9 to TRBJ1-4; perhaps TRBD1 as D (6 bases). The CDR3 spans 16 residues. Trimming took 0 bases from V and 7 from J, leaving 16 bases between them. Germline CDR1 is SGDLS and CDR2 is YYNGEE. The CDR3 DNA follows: TGTGCCAGCAGCGTAGGGGAAGGCAGGGGCAGTGAAAAACTGTTTTTT. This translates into CASSVGEGRGSEKLFF.

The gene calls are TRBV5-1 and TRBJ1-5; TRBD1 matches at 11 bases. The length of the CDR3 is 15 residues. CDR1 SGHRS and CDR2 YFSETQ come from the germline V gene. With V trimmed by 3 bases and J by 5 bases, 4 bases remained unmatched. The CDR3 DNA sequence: TGCGCCAGCAGCTCCGGACAGGGGGCCTATCAGCCCCAGCATTTT. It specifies CASSSGQGAYQPQHF.

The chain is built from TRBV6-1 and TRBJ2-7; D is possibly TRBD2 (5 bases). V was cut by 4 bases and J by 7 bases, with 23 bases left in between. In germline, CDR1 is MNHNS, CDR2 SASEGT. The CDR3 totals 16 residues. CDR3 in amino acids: CASSGDLWGVGVEQYF. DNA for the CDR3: TGTGCCAGCAGTGGAGACCTTTGGGGAGTAGGTGTGGAGCAGTACTTC.

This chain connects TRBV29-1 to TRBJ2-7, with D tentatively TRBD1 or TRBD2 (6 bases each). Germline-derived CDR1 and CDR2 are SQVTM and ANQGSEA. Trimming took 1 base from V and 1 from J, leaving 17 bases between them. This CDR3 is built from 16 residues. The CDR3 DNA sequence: TGCAGCGTTGAAGGTCGGGGGCAGGGGCAATCCTACGAGCAGTACTTC. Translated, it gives CSVEGRGQGQSYEQYF.

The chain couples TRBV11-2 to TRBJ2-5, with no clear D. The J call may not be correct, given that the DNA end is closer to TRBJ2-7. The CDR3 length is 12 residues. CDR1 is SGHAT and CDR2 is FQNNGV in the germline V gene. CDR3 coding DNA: TGTGCCAGCAGCTTAGATCGGGTCGAGCAGTACTTC. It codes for CASSLDRVEQYF.

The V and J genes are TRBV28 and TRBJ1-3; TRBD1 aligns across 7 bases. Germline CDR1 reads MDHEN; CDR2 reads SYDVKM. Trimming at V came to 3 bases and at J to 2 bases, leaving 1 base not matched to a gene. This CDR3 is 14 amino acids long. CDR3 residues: CASSLTGTGNTIYF. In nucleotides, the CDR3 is TGTGCCAGCAGTTTGACAGGGACTGGAAACACCATATATTTT.

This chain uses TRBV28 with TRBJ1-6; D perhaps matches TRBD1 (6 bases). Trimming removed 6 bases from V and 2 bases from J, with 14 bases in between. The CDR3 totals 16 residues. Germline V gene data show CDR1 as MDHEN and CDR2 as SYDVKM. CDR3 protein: CASSPFGQPYNSPLHF. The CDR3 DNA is TGTGCCAGCAGCCCATTCGGACAGCCCTATAATTCACCCCTCCACTTT.

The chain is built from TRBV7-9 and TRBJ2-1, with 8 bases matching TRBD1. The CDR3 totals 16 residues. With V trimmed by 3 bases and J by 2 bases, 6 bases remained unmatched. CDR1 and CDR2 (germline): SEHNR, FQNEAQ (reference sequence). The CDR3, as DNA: TGTGCCAGCAGCTTGACGAAGGACAGGGCCTACAATGAGCAGTTCTTC. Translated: CASSLTKDRAYNEQFF.

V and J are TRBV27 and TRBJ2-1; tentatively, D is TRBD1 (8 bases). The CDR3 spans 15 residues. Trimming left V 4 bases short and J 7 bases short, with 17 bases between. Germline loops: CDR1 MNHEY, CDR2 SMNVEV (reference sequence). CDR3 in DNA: TGTGCCAGCAGTTCCCTCGGACAGGGAGGGAATGAGCAGTTCTTC. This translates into CASSSLGQGGNEQFF.

CDR3: CASSQERTPGYEQYF. The CDR3 region has the DNA TGCGCCAGCAGCCAAGAAAGGACTCCAGGGTACGAGCAGTACTTC. The genes are TRBV4-3 and TRBJ2-7, with D possibly being TRBD1 or TRBD2 (5 bases each). V gave up 0 bases and J gave up 4 bases, with 13 bases separating them. This CDR3 contains 15 residues. Per the germline V gene, CDR1 is LGHNA and CDR2 is YSLEER.

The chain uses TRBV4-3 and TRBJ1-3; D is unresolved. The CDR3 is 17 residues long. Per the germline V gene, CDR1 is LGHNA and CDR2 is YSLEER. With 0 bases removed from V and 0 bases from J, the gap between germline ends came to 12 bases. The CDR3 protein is CASSQDRRTGSGNTIYF. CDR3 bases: TGCGCCAGCAGCCAAGATCGAAGGACCGGCTCTGGAAACACCATATATTTT.

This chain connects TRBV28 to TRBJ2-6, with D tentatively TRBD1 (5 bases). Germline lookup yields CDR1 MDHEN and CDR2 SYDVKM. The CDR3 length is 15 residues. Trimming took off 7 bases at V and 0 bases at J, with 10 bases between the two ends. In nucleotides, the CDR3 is TGTGCCAGCATTGGACACTCCTCTGGGGCCAACGTCCTGACTTTC. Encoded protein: CASIGHSSGANVLTF.

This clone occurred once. CDR3 nucleotide sequence: TGTGCCAGCAGCTTAGAGCTGGATACGCAGTATTTT. Translating it yields CASSLELDTQYF. The chain uses TRBV11-2 and TRBJ2-3, with D unclear. V dropped 0 bases and J dropped 6 bases, with 4 bases sitting between them. The CDR3 totals 12 residues. CDR1 and CDR2 (germline): SGHAT, FQNNGV.

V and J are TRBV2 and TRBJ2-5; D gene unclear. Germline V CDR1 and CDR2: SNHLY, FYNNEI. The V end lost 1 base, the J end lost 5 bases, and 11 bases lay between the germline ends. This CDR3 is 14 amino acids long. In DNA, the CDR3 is TGTGCCAGCAGTGAAGACGCCTCTATGGAGACCCAGTACTTC. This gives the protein CASSEDASMETQYF.

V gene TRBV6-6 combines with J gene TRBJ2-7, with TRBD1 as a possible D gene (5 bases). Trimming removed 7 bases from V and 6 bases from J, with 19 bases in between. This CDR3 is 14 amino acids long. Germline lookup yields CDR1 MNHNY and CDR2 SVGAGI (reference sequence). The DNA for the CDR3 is TGTGCCAGCAAACCTCTCCAGGGTTTGGGCGAGCAGTACTTC. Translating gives CASKPLQGLGEQYF.

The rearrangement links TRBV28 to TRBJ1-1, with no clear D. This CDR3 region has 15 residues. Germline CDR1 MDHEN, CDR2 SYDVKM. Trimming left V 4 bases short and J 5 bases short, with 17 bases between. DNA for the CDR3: TGTGCCAGCAGTTATTGGGATCTAATCCGGACTGAAGCTTTCTTT. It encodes CASSYWDLIRTEAFF. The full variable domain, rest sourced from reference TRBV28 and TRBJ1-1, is DVKVTQSSRYLVKRTGEKVFLECVQDMDHENMFWYRQDPGLGLRLIYFSYDVKMKEKGDIPEGYSVSREKKERFSLILESASTNQTSMYLCASSYWDLIRTEAFFGQGTRLTVV.

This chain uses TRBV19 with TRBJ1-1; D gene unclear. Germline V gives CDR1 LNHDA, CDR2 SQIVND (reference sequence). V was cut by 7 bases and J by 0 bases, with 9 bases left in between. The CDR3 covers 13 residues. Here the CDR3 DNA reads TGTGCCAGTAATGGGGAGATGAACACTGAAGCTTTCTTT. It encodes CASNGEMNTEAFF. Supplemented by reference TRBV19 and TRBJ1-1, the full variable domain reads DGGITQSPKYLFRKEGQNVTLSCEQNLNHDAMYWYRQDPGQGLRLIYYSQIVNDFQKGDIAEGYSVSREKKESFPLTVTSAQKNPTAFYLCASNGEMNTEAFFGQGTRLTVV.

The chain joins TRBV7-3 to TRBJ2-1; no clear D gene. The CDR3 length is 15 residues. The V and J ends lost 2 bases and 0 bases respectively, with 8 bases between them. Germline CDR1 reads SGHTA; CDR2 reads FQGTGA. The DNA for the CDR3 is TGTGCCAGCAGCTTAGGCCTACCCTCCTACAATGAGCAGTTCTTC. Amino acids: CASSLGLPSYNEQFF.

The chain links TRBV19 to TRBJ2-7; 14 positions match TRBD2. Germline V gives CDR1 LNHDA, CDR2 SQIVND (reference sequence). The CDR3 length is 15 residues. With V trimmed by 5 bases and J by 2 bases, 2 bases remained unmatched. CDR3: CASSAGLAGAYEQYF. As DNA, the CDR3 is TGTGCCAGTAGTGCGGGACTAGCGGGAGCCTACGAGCAGTACTTC.

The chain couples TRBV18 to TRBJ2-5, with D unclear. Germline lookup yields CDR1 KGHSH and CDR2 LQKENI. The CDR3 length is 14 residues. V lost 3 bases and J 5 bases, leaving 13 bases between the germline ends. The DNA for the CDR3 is TGTGCCAGCTCACCCGCATCCTCGAGGGAGACCCAGTACTTC. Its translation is CASSPASSRETQYF.

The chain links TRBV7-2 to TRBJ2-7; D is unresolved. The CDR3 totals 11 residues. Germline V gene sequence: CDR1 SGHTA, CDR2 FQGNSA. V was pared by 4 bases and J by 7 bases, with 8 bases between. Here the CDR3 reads CASSSPGEQYF. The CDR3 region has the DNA TGTGCCAGCAGCTCTCCAGGAGAGCAGTACTTC.

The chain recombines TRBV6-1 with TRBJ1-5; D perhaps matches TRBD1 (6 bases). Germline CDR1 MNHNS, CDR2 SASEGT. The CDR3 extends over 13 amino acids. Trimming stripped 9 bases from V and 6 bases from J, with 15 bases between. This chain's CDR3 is CASWWQGFQPQHF. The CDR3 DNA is TGTGCCAGTTGGTGGCAGGGGTTTCAGCCCCAGCATTTT.

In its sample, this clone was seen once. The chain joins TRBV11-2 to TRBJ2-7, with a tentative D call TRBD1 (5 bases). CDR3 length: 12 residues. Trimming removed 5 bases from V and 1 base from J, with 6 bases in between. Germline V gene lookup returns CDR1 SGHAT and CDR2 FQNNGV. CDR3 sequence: CASSQGSYEQYF. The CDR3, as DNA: TGTGCCAGCAGCCAGGGTTCCTACGAGCAGTACTTC.

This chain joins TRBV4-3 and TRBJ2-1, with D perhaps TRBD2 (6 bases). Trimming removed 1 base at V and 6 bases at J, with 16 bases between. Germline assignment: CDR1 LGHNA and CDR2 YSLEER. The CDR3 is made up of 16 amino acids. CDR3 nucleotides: TGCGCCAGCAGCCAAGTTCGGGACTTCGCGGCCAATGAGCAGTTCTTC. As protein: CASSQVRDFAANEQFF.

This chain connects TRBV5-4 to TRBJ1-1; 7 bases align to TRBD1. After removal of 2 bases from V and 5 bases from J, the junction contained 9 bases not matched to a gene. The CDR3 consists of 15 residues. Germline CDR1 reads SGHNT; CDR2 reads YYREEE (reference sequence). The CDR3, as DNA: TGTGCCAGCAGCTTACAAACAGGGGCGCGTACTGAAGCTTTCTTT. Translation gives CASSLQTGARTEAFF.